The 29 T cell receptor beta chains reported below all come from one sample, sequenced in a study of blood T cell repertoires in COVID-19. Only in-frame clones appear in the TCRdb table, and some are missing; sequencing was by immunoSEQ multiplex PCR. The data contain around 250,000 clones, around 87% of them singletons. The sequenced sample consisted of PBMCs or T cells enriched from blood (not recorded which). The receptors were gathered from a woman aged 45-59 years who had recovered from COVID-19.

The chain recombines TRBV5-6 with TRBJ2-4; the match to TRBD1 covers 8 bases. V shed 2 bases and J 3 bases; nucleotides not matched to a gene: 7. CDR1 is SGHDT and CDR2 is YYEEEE in the germline V gene. There are 16 residues in the CDR3. The CDR3 loop reads CASSLRTGWGKNIQYF. The CDR3 nucleotides are TGTGCCAGCAGCTTACGGACAGGGTGGGGCAAAAACATTCAGTACTTC.

The chain carries TRBV5-1 and TRBJ2-1, with a weak D call TRBD2 (5 bases). The CDR3 loop spans 13 amino acids. Germline CDR1 SGHRS, CDR2 YFSETQ. The V gene lost 1 base and the J gene lost 5 bases, with 7 bases spanning the gap. This chain's CDR3 is CASSLNGNNEQFF. DNA for the CDR3: TGCGCCAGCAGCTTGAACGGGAACAATGAGCAGTTCTTC.

The chain uses TRBV6-5 and TRBJ1-2, with 8 bases that match TRBD1. Germline CDR1 and CDR2: MNHEY and SVGAGI. The ends lost 7 bases at V and 4 bases at J; junction bases unmatched: 8. CDR3 length equals 14 residues. The CDR3 DNA reads TGTGCCAGCAACACCAGGGGGCGCGGCTATGGCTACACCTTC. Protein product: CASNTRGRGYGYTF.

The chain couples TRBV5-4 to TRBJ1-1; possibly TRBD1 for D (6 bases). The CDR3 sequence is 14 residues long. Per germline, CDR1 SGHNT and CDR2 YYREEE (reference sequence). Trimming stripped 5 bases from V and 4 bases from J, with 15 bases between. This CDR3 is CASRKQGLGTEAFF. Here the CDR3 DNA reads TGTGCCAGCAGGAAGCAGGGGCTGGGCACTGAAGCTTTCTTT.

CDR3 nucleotide sequence: TGTGCCAGCAGCTTAGGCCCAGCGGGAGGGCTCTTTACCGGGGAGCTGTTTTTT. This sequence encodes CASSLGPAGGLFTGELFF. The V and J genes are TRBV7-3 and TRBJ2-2; 10 positions match TRBD2. The CDR3 runs 18 residues. With 2 bases clipped from V and 5 bases from J, the junction kept 11 bases outside the gene matches. From germline, CDR1 is SGHTA and CDR2 FQGTGA. Combining the CDR3 with reference TRBV7-3 and TRBJ2-2 gives the whole variable domain GAGVSQTPSNKVTEKGKYVELRCDPISGHTALYWYRQSLGQGPEFLIYFQGTGAADDSGLPNDRFFAVRPEGSVSTLKIQRTERGDSAVYLCASSLGPAGGLFTGELFFGEGSRLTVL.

This rearrangement joins TRBV10-1 to TRBJ2-5, with 9 bases matching TRBD2. V lost 3 bases, J lost 3 bases, and 5 bases stayed unmatched. This CDR3 is built from 15 residues. The germline V gene has CDR1 WNHNN and CDR2 SYGVQD (reference sequence). CDR3 sequence: CASSDWREGKETQYF. As DNA, the CDR3 is TGCGCCAGCAGTGACTGGCGGGAGGGCAAAGAGACCCAGTACTTC.

The chain recombines TRBV5-1 with TRBJ2-3; 9 nucleotides match TRBD1. The CDR3 contains 15 residues. The junction had 5 bases not matched to a gene; V was cut back by 4 bases and J by 2 bases. From germline, CDR1 is SGHRS and CDR2 YFSETQ. The DNA of the CDR3 is TGCGCCAGCAGCCGACAGGGGGATTCCACAGATACGCAGTATTTT. Its translation: CASSRQGDSTDTQYF.

This clone was found a few times. The same CDR3 can be traced to other DNA sequences in this sample. This rearrangement joins TRBV7-3 to TRBJ2-5, with D unresolved. The ends were cut back, 0 bases at V and 3 bases at J, with 5 bases in the middle. Germline V CDR1 and CDR2: SGHTA, FQGTGA. The CDR3 consists of 13 residues. The CDR3 protein is CASSLTSKETQYF. The CDR3 DNA reads TGTGCCAGCAGCTTAACGTCAAAAGAGACCCAGTACTTC.

The chain couples TRBV2 to TRBJ1-2, with D perhaps matching TRBD1 (5 bases). CDR3 length equals 16 residues. Per the germline V gene, CDR1 is SNHLY and CDR2 is FYNNEI. Trimming stripped 2 bases from V and 4 bases from J, with 17 bases between. The CDR3, as DNA: TGTGCCAGCAGTGAAAGCCCCGGGACTTTTGGCTATGGCTACACCTTC. It translates to CASSESPGTFGYGYTF.

This clone is a singleton in its sample. The chain combines TRBV28 with TRBJ1-2; TRBD1 might be the D (6 bases). Germline loops: CDR1 MDHEN, CDR2 SYDVKM. Trimming shortened V by 8 bases and J by 1 base, and 20 bases separated the two germline ends. The CDR3 is made up of 16 amino acids. The CDR3 region has the DNA TGTGCCAGCTGTCGACCCGGGGGGCCGGGTAACTATGGCTACACCTTC. Its translation: CASCRPGGPGNYGYTF.

This clone came up once. The V call is TRBV21-1, the J call TRBJ2-2; the D call of TRBD1 is as the table states it, not checked on the DNA. TRBV21-1 counts as a pseudogene. The CDR3 sequence is 20 residues long. The CDR3 sequence: CASSKGEKDRRQVDTGELFF. In DNA, the CDR3 is TGTGCCAGCAGCAAAGGCGAAAAAGACCGTCGACAGGTGGACACCGGGGAGCTGTTTTTT.

The rearrangement links TRBV7-9 to TRBJ2-7; 7 bases match TRBD2. Germline lookup yields CDR1 SEHNR and CDR2 FQNEAQ (reference sequence). The CDR3 extends over 13 amino acids. Unmatched junction bases numbered 3, after V lost 1 base and J lost 6 bases. CDR3 bases: TGTGCCAGCAGCTTAGTAGGCGGGGGCGAGCAGTACTTC. Translating gives CASSLVGGGEQYF.

V is TRBV6-2 or TRBV6-3 and J is TRBJ2-5; D is ambiguous. Deletions cut 1 base from V and 1 base from J, with 4 bases between. This CDR3 comprises 13 residues. Germline V gene lookup returns CDR1 MNHEY and CDR2 SVGEGT. The CDR3 region is CASSYYSQETQYF. DNA for the CDR3: TGTGCCAGCAGTTACTACAGCCAAGAGACCCAGTACTTC.

The rearrangement joins TRBV3-1 (or the pseudogene TRBV3-2) to TRBJ1-4; maybe TRBD1 (5 bases). The CDR3 has 15 amino acids. V was pared by 3 bases and J by 10 bases, with 18 bases between. Germline-derived CDR1 and CDR2 are LGHDT and YNNKEL (reference sequence). CDR3 region: CASSQQRAGLGKLFF. CDR3 sequence (DNA): TGTGCCAGCAGCCAGCAAAGGGCAGGGCTCGGAAAACTGTTTTTT.

The chain links TRBV9 to TRBJ1-1, with D uncertain. V gave up 1 base and J gave up 1 base, with 5 bases separating them. This CDR3 is built from 13 residues. Germline V gene data show CDR1 as SGDLS and CDR2 as YYNGEE. The CDR3, as DNA: TGTGCCAGCAGCGTATCGAGGAACACTGAAGCTTTCTTT. It specifies CASSVSRNTEAFF.

The sample holds a few counts of this clone. The chain has TRBV11-1 and TRBJ1-1; D gene unclear. CDR3 length: 15 residues. In germline, CDR1 is SGHAT, CDR2 FQDESV (reference sequence). V lost 5 bases and J lost 2, with 15 bases in between. CDR3 bases: TGTGCCAGCAGCACCGAGGCCCCCCTTAACACTGAAGCTTTCTTT. It yields the protein CASSTEAPLNTEAFF.

The rearrangement links TRBV27 to TRBJ2-2; 7 bases agree with TRBD2. Germline V gene sequence: CDR1 MNHEY, CDR2 SMNVEV (reference sequence). The CDR3 has 16 residues. Trimming removed 3 bases from V and 2 bases from J; junction bases left unmatched: 6. CDR3 coding DNA: TGTGCCAGCAGTTTCAGTCTAGCGGTTAACACCGGGGAGCTGTTTTTT. Translated: CASSFSLAVNTGELFF.

The chain uses TRBV15 and TRBJ2-3, with 7 bases lining up with TRBD2. Trimming at V came to 3 bases and at J to 8 bases, leaving 8 bases not matched to a gene. From germline, CDR1 is LNHNV and CDR2 YYDKDF (reference sequence). The CDR3 extends over 14 amino acids. In DNA form, the CDR3 reads TGTGCCACCAGCAGGCGGGGGACCAGTGCTACGCAGTATTTT. Translated, it gives CATSRRGTSATQYF.

The chain carries TRBV11-2 and TRBJ2-1; 7 positions match TRBD2. Germline CDR1 and CDR2: SGHAT and FQNNGV. The CDR3 loop spans 19 amino acids. J lost 7 bases, V lost 0 bases, and 18 bases had no gene match. The CDR3 DNA follows: TGTGCCAGCAGCTTAGACAGGTCGCCTAGCGGAGGTTATAGTAATGAGCAGTTCTTC. Translating it yields CASSLDRSPSGGYSNEQFF. The whole variable domain, filled in from reference TRBV11-2 and TRBJ2-1, reads EAGVAQSPRYKIIEKRQSVAFWCNPISGHATLYWYQQILGQGPKLLIQFQNNGVVDDSQLPKDRFSAERLKGVDSTLKIQPAKLEDSAVYLCASSLDRSPSGGYSNEQFFGPGTRLTVL.

This sequence joins TRBV4-2 and TRBJ1-6; 7 nucleotides line up with TRBD1. The CDR3 contains 17 residues. The J segment lost 7 bases and the V segment lost 0 bases, leaving 9 bases of the junction unmatched. The V gene's germline CDR1 is LGHNA and CDR2 YNFKEQ. CDR3 nucleotide sequence: TGTGCCAGCAGCCAAGAATTAGGGGGCAGGGGAAATTCACCCCTCCACTTT. Residues: CASSQELGGRGNSPLHF.

This clone is medium-sized in the sample. V gene TRBV4-1 combines with J gene TRBJ1-1; no firm D call. Germline loops: CDR1 MGHRA, CDR2 YSYEKL. The CDR3 runs to 11 residues. The CDR3 nucleotides are TGCGCACCCAGGCGGGAGACTGAAGCTTTCTTT. It is translated as CAPRRETEAFF.

The chain employs TRBV2 and TRBJ1-1, with D tentatively TRBD1 (6 bases). Trimming took 6 bases from V and 7 from J, leaving 15 bases between them. The V gene's germline CDR1 is SNHLY and CDR2 FYNNEI. The CDR3 consists of 13 residues. The CDR3 loop reads CASRDQGRNEAFF. DNA of the CDR3: TGTGCCAGCAGGGACCAGGGGCGGAATGAAGCTTTCTTT.

The chain employs TRBV25-1 and TRBJ2-3; 7 bases match TRBD1. With 1 base clipped from V and 6 bases from J, the junction kept 7 bases outside the gene matches. The CDR3 length is 15 residues. Germline V CDR1 and CDR2: MGHDK, SYGVNS. The CDR3 reads CASSEFRTGGDTQYF. CDR3 nucleotides: TGTGCCAGCAGTGAATTCCGGACAGGCGGGGATACGCAGTATTTT.

The chain combines TRBV6-5 with TRBJ2-1; a possible D gene is TRBD2 (5 bases). Germline V CDR1 and CDR2: MNHEY, SVGAGI. The CDR3 has 12 amino acids. Trimming stripped 6 bases from V and 9 bases from J, with 12 bases between. This CDR3 reads CASRTTRREQFF. CDR3 sequence (DNA): TGTGCCAGCAGGACCACTAGGCGTGAGCAGTTCTTC.

The CDR3 DNA sequence: TGTGCCAGCAGTCTAACAGGGGGCCGGGAAAAACTGTTTTTT. Encoded protein: CASSLTGGREKLFF. The gene calls are TRBV6-5 and TRBJ1-4; 9 bases match TRBD1. Germline assignment: CDR1 MNHEY and CDR2 SVGAGI. The CDR3 spans 14 residues. Trimming took 5 bases from V and 8 from J; bases not matched to a gene: 6.

The chain combines TRBV24-1 with TRBJ1-1; the match to TRBD1 covers 8 bases. Per germline, CDR1 KGHDR and CDR2 SFDVKD. Trimming removed 7 bases from V and 5 bases from J; junction bases left unmatched: 5. The CDR3 is 13 residues long. The CDR3, as DNA: TGTGCCACCAGAGACAGGGGAAGAACTGAAGCTTTCTTT. It specifies CATRDRGRTEAFF.

The chain uses TRBV5-1 and TRBJ2-5; maybe TRBD2 (6 bases). CDR1 SGHRS and CDR2 YFSETQ come from the germline V gene. Deletions cut 4 bases from V and 5 bases from J, with 18 bases between. The length of the CDR3 is 15 residues. The CDR3 sequence is CASSLGSGLWETQYF. The CDR3 DNA is TGCGCCAGCAGCCTAGGGAGCGGGCTTTGGGAGACCCAGTACTTC.

The chain joins TRBV27 to TRBJ2-7; D perhaps matches TRBD1 (6 bases). CDR1 is MNHEY, CDR2 SMNVEV, per germline (reference sequence). The CDR3 sequence is 13 residues long. V was clipped by 1 base and J by 2 bases, with 6 bases between them. This chain's CDR3 is CASSLWGPYEQYF. CDR3 DNA sequence: TGTGCCAGCAGTTTATGGGGGCCCTACGAGCAGTACTTC.

The chain recombines TRBV5-1 with TRBJ2-1; 10 bases are shared with TRBD2. CDR3 size: 15 residues. V trimming: 6 bases; J trimming: 7 bases; junction bases outside the gene matches: 10. Germline values: CDR1 SGHRS, CDR2 YFSETQ. The CDR3 nucleotides are TGCGCCAGCACTTTTCTAGCGGGAGTAGATAATGAGCAGTTCTTC. Translation: CASTFLAGVDNEQFF.